The T cell receptor (beta chain) under discussion was sequenced for a study of post-analysis software for immune sequencing data. V lost 0 bases, J lost 1 base, and 10 bases lay in between. This CDR3 is built from 16 residues. CDR1 and CDR2 (germline): SGHRS, YFSETQ. Regarding the study as a whole: Relative to controls, patients with multiple sclerosis showed significantly lower normalized Chao1 diversity. A handful of TRBV segments were significantly more frequent in patients than in controls. TRBV5-6, TRBV5-1 and TRBV20-1 were among these segments.

This clonotype occurred a few times. Its antigen is unidentified. TCR beta cDNA libraries had unique molecular identifiers. One entry per CDR3 protein, called by TCRdb with MiXCR from the PCR reads. The sample carries 650,000 to 850,000 distinct CDR3 sequences, under 70% recorded once. The sequence came from a girl between 10 and 17 years old with multiple sclerosis. The sequenced material came from blood. This sequence joins TRBV5-1 and TRBJ2-2; TRBD2 is a possible D gene (5 bases). The CDR3 loop reads CASSLGVARNTGELFF. The CDR3 coding sequence is TGCGCCAGCAGCTTGGGGGTAGCGAGGAACACCGGGGAGCTGTTTTTT.